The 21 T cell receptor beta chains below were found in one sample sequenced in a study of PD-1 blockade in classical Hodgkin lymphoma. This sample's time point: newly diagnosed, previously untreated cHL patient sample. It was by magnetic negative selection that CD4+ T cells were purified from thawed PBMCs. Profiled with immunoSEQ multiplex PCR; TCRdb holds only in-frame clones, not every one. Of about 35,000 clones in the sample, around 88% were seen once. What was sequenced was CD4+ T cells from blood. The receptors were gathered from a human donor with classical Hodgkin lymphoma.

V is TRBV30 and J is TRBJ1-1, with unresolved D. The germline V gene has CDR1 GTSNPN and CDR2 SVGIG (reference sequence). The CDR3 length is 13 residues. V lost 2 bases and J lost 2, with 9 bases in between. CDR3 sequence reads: CAWSSDQNTEAFF. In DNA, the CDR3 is TGTGCCTGGAGTTCAGATCAAAACACTGAAGCTTTCTTT. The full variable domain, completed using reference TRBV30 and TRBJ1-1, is SQTIHQWPATLVQPVGSPLSLECTVEGTSNPNLYWYRQAAGRGLQLLFYSVGIGQISSEVPQNLSASRPQDRQFILSSKKLLLSDSGFYLCAWSSDQNTEAFFGQGTRLTVV.

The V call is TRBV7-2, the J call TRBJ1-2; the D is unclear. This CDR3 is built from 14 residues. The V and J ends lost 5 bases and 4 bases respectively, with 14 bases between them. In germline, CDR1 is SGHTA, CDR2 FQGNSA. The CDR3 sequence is CASSGGVRSYGYTF. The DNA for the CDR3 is TGTGCCAGCAGCGGAGGAGTACGGAGCTATGGCTACACCTTC.

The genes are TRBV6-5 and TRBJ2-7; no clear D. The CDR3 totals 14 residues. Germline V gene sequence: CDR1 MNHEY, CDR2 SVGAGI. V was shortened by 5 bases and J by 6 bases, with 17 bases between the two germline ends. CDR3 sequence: CASSLTQRWAEQYF. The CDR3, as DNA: TGTGCCAGCAGTCTTACCCAGAGATGGGCCGAGCAGTACTTC.

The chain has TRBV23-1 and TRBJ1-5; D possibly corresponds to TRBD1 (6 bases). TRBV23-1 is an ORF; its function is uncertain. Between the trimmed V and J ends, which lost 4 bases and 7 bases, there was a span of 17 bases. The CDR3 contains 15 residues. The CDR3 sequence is CASSPRTPQGQPQHF. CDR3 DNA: TGCGCCAGCAGTCCGCGGACACCACAGGGCCAGCCCCAGCATTTT.

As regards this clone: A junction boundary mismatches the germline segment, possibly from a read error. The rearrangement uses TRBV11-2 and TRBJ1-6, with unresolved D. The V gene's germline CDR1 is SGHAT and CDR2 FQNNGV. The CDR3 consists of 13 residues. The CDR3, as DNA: TGTGCCAGCGGCTTCGGCAGCTCATCACCCCTCCACTTT. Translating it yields CASGFGSSSPLHF.

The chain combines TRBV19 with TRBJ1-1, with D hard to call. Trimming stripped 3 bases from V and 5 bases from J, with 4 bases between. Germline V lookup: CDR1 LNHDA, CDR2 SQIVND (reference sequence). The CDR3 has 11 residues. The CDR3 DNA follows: TGTGCCAGTAGTATTTGGACTGAAGCTTTCTTT. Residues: CASSIWTEAFF.

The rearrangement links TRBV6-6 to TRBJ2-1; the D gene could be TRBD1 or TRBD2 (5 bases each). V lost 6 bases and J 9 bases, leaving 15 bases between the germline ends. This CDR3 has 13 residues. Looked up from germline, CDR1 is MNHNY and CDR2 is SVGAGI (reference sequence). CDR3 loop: CASSLGTVSEQFF. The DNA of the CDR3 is TGTGCCAGCAGCCTAGGGACCGTCTCTGAGCAGTTCTTC.

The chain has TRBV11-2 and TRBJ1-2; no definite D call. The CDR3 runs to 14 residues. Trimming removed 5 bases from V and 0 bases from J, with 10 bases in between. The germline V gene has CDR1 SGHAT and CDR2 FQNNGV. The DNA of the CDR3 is TGTGCCAGCAGCCCCAGCAGAGCTAACTATGGCTACACCTTC. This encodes CASSPSRANYGYTF.

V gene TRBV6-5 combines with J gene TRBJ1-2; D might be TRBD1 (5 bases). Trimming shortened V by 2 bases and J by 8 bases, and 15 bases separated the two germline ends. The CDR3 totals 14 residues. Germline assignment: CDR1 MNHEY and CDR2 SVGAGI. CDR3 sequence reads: CASSYLDQGYGYTF. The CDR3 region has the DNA TGTGCCAGCAGTTACCTAGACCAGGGTTACGGCTACACCTTC.

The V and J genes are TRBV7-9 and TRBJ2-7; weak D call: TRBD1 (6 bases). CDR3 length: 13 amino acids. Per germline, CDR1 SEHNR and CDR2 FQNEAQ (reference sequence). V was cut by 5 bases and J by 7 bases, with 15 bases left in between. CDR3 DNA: TGTGCCAGCAGCCCAGACAGGAAAGGAGAGCAGTACTTC. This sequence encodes CASSPDRKGEQYF.

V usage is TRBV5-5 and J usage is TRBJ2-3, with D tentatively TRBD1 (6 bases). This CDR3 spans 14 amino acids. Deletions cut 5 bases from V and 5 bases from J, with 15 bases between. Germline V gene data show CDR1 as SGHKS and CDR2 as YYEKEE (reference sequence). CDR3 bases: TGTGCCAGCAGGCCACAGGGCCCCGGAGATACGCAGTATTTT. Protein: CASRPQGPGDTQYF.

CDR3 protein: CGSGGKNYGYTF. CDR3 bases: TGTGGGAGCGGTGGAAAAAACTATGGCTACACCTTC. The chain couples TRBV28 to TRBJ1-2; D unclear. The CDR3 totals 12 residues. The V gene's germline CDR1 is MDHEN and CDR2 SYDVKM.

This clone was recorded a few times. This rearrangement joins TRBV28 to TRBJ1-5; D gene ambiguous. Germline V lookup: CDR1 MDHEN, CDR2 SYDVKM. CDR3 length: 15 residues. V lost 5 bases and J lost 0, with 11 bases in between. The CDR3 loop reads CASSRSTNSNQPQHF. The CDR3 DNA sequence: TGTGCCAGCAGTCGCTCAACCAATAGCAATCAGCCCCAGCATTTT.

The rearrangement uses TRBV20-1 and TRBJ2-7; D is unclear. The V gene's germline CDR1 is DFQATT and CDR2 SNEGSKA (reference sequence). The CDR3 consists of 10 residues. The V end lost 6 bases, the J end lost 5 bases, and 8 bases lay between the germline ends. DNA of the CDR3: TGCAGTGCCCTGAGCCACGAGCAGTACTTC. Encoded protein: CSALSHEQYF.

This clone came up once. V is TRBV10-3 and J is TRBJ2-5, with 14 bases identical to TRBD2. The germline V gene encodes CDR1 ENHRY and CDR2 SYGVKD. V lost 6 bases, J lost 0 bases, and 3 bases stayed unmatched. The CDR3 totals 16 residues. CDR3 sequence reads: CAIRSGLAGDQETQYF. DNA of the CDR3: TGTGCCATCAGATCGGGACTAGCGGGGGACCAAGAGACCCAGTACTTC.

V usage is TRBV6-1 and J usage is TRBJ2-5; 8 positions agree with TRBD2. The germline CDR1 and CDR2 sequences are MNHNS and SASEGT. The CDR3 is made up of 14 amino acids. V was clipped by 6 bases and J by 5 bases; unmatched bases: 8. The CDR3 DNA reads TGTGCCAGCAGAGCCCGGGGGGGCTGGGAGACCCAGTACTTC. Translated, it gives CASRARGGWETQYF.

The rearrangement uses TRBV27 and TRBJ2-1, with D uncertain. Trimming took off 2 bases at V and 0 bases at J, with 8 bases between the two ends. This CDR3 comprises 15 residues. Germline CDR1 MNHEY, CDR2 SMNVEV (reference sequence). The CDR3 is CASSLRAVSYNEQFF. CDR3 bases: TGTGCCAGCAGTTTACGGGCGGTCTCCTACAATGAGCAGTTCTTC.

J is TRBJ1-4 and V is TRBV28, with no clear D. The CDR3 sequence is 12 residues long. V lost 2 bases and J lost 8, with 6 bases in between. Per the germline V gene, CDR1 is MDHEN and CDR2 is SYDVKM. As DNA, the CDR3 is TGTGCCAGCAGTTTAAATGGGGAAAAACTGTTTTTT. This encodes CASSLNGEKLFF.

The DNA for the CDR3 is TGTGCCAGCAGACCCTCCGGGACAGGGGCAGATACGCAGTATTTT. Translation gives CASRPSGTGADTQYF. This sequence joins TRBV28 and TRBJ2-3, with 10 nucleotides matching TRBD1. Germline V CDR1 and CDR2: MDHEN, SYDVKM. The trim removed 6 bases at V and 4 bases at J, leaving 7 bases unmatched. This CDR3 region has 15 residues.

CDR3 sequence reads: CASSVMGRGDGYTF. As DNA, the CDR3 is TGCGCCAGCAGCGTAATGGGACGGGGAGATGGCTACACCTTC. The chain carries TRBV5-1 and TRBJ1-2; D perhaps matches TRBD1 (5 bases). V was clipped by 4 bases and J by 6 bases, with 16 bases between them. Germline V gives CDR1 SGHRS, CDR2 YFSETQ. The CDR3 has 14 residues.

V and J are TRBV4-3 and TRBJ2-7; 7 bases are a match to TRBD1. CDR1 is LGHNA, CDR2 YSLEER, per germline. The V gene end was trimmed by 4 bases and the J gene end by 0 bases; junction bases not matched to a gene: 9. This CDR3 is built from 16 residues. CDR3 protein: CASSRTVTGSSYEQYF. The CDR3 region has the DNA TGCGCCAGCAGCCGGACCGTGACAGGGAGCTCCTACGAGCAGTACTTC.